The 15 T cell receptor beta chains below come from one sample, sequenced in a study of blood T cells in healthy people across ages (dated by TCRdb to about 2015). Library method: 5' RACE. Sequenced using an Illumina HiSeq 2500. A second about 7 to 11 cycle PCR used a sample-barcoded 5' primer and a J-beta primer mix. Using fastp trimming at Q25 and MiXCR clonotype assembly, TCRdb reanalyzed the public sequencing data and kept in-frame beta chains. Rows with one shared CDR3 protein collapse into an entry with the most common genes and DNA. Here the sample has about 1.7 million distinct CDR3 sequences; roughly 27% occur a single time. The ten largest clones represent roughly 8% of the sample. Sequencing input: blood. The receptors come from a woman younger than 45 in good health.

The chain is built from TRBV7-2 and TRBJ2-7; D may be TRBD2 (6 bases). The CDR3 spans 13 residues. V was pared by 5 bases and J by 7 bases, with 15 bases between. Per the germline V gene, CDR1 is SGHTA and CDR2 is FQGNSA. CDR3 residues: CASSPPPGGEQYF. CDR3 nucleotide sequence: TGTGCCAGCAGCCCCCCCCCTGGGGGGGAGCAGTACTTC.

This clonotype has ten or more counts. This rearrangement joins TRBV20-1 to TRBJ2-3; TRBD2 matches at 9 bases. J gave up 3 bases and V 3 bases, and 7 bases lay outside the gene matches. The V gene's germline CDR1 is DFQATT and CDR2 SNEGSKA (reference sequence). CDR3 size: 15 residues. The CDR3 sequence is CSASVSGSETDTQYF. The DNA for the CDR3 is TGCAGTGCTAGTGTTAGCGGGAGTGAGACAGATACGCAGTATTTT.

A note on this clonotype: A far larger clone is just one base off, so this is likely a read error. This rearrangement joins TRBV7-9 to TRBJ2-1; the D is unclear. The CDR3 covers 14 residues. Per the germline V gene, CDR1 is SEHNR and CDR2 is FQNEAQ (reference sequence). For the CDR3, the DNA is TGTGCCAGCAGCTTTTCAGGCTCCTACAATGAGCGGTTCTTC. Protein: CASSFSGSYNERFF.

This clonotype was recorded many times. The chain couples TRBV20-1 to TRBJ2-7, with TRBD2 matching 10 bases. V trimming: 3 bases; J trimming: 2 bases; junction bases outside the gene matches: 4. Germline CDR1 reads DFQATT; CDR2 reads SNEGSKA (reference sequence). CDR3 size: 14 residues. This CDR3 reads CSASTSGTAYEQYF. CDR3 in DNA: TGCAGTGCTAGTACTAGCGGGACCGCCTACGAGCAGTACTTC.

The CDR3 region is CASSARTGSIYNEQFF. CDR3 DNA sequence: TGTGCCAGCAGCGCCCGGACAGGGAGCATCTACAATGAGCAGTTCTTC. The chain links TRBV7-2 to TRBJ2-1; 8 bases map to TRBD1. Trimming removed 5 bases from V and 3 bases from J; junction bases left unmatched: 9. The CDR3 spans 16 residues. Germline loops: CDR1 SGHTA, CDR2 FQGNSA.

The table lists this clonotype with many counts. The rearrangement joins TRBV14 to TRBJ2-6, with 7 bases aligning to TRBD1. There are 18 residues in the CDR3. CDR1 is SGHDN, CDR2 FVKESK, per germline. V trimming: 4 bases; J trimming: 0 bases; junction bases outside the gene matches: 9. CDR3 DNA: TGTGCCAGCAGCCCCCCGACAGGGAGAAGCTCTGGGGCCAACGTCCTGACTTTC. It codes for CASSPPTGRSSGANVLTF.

This clonotype appeared once. V and J are TRBV6-2 or TRBV6-3 and TRBJ2-7; weak D call: TRBD1 (6 bases). Between the trimmed V and J ends, which lost 5 bases and 1 base, there was a span of 21 bases. This CDR3 has 17 amino acids. Germline values: CDR1 MNHEY, CDR2 SVGEGT. CDR3 nucleotide sequence: TGTGCCAGCAGTCAGTGGGACATCACCAGGTGGTCCTACGAGCAGTACTTC. This translates into CASSQWDITRWSYEQYF.

This clonotype was seen many times. The V gene is TRBV29-1, the J gene TRBJ2-3; 14 nucleotides agree with TRBD2. This CDR3 region has 15 residues. With 4 bases clipped from V and 3 bases from J, the junction kept 3 bases outside the gene matches. Per the germline V gene, CDR1 is SQVTM and CDR2 is ANQGSEA. CDR3 bases: TGCAGCGTTGCCCGACTAGCGGGAGGGACAGATACGCAGTATTTT. Translation: CSVARLAGGTDTQYF.

There are many counts of this clonotype. The V call is TRBV7-2, the J call TRBJ2-5, with 7 nucleotides matching TRBD2. This CDR3 spans 14 amino acids. CDR1 is SGHTA, CDR2 FQGNSA, per germline. The junction had 5 bases not matched to a gene; V was cut back by 2 bases and J by 5 bases. The CDR3 region has the DNA TGTGCCAGCAGCTTATACGGGAGGAGGGAGACCCAGTACTTC. This codes for CASSLYGRRETQYF.

This clonotype was seen many times. The chain links TRBV29-1 to TRBJ2-1, with a weak D call TRBD1 (6 bases). CDR3 size: 11 residues. Per germline, CDR1 SQVTM and CDR2 ANQGSEA. V was clipped by 7 bases and J by 5 bases, with 9 bases between them. DNA for the CDR3: TGCAGCGCAGGACAGAACAATGAGCAGTTCTTC. Translated, it gives CSAGQNNEQFF.

This clonotype was detected a few times. The rearrangement joins TRBV20-1 to TRBJ2-7; TRBD2 agrees at 8 bases. The germline V gene has CDR1 DFQATT and CDR2 SNEGSKA (reference sequence). V lost 6 bases and J lost 6; bases outside the gene matches: 13. The CDR3 runs 14 residues. CDR3 residues: CSAPRGAGGSEQYF. CDR3 coding DNA: TGCAGTGCACCCCGGGGGGCGGGAGGCTCCGAGCAGTACTTC.

This sequence joins TRBV7-9 and TRBJ1-5; the match to TRBD1 covers 9 bases. The CDR3 extends over 15 amino acids. The V gene end was trimmed by 0 bases and the J gene end by 5 bases; junction bases not matched to a gene: 2. Germline CDR1 is SEHNR and CDR2 is FQNEAQ (reference sequence). The CDR3 coding sequence is TGTGCCAGCAGCTTAGCCACAGGGGGCCATCAGCCCCAGCATTTT. This translates into CASSLATGGHQPQHF.

In its sample, this clonotype was seen many times. The J gene is TRBJ1-2, the V gene TRBV11-2, with 9 bases fitting TRBD1. CDR3 length equals 13 residues. V was pared by 4 bases and J by 6 bases, with 3 bases of the junction left unmatched. Germline lookup yields CDR1 SGHAT and CDR2 FQNNGV. The CDR3 bases are TGTGCCAGCAGCTGGGGACAGGGAAATGGCTACACCTTC. This gives the protein CASSWGQGNGYTF.

This clonotype came up a few times. V gene TRBV20-1 combines with J gene TRBJ2-1; possible D gene TRBD2, 6 bases. CDR1 and CDR2 from the germline V gene are DFQATT and SNEGSKA (reference sequence). This CDR3 has 15 amino acids. Between the trimmed V and J ends, which lost 5 bases and 8 bases, there was a span of 22 bases. In DNA form, the CDR3 reads TGCAGTGCTCCATCACTAGCTCACGTTGCGGATGAGCAGTTCTTC. It encodes CSAPSLAHVADEQFF.

This clonotype showed up many times. The chain combines TRBV7-9 with TRBJ2-1, with TRBD2 matching 12 bases. The V and J ends lost 5 bases and 9 bases, in that order; junction bases with no gene match: 11. Germline V gene sequence: CDR1 SEHNR, CDR2 FQNEAQ (reference sequence). This CDR3 is built from 16 residues. The CDR3 here is CASSPSGTSGSGEQFF. The CDR3 DNA reads TGTGCCAGCAGCCCCTCCGGGACTAGCGGGTCGGGTGAGCAGTTCTTC. Variable domain in full (rest from reference TRBV7-9 and TRBJ2-1): DTGVSQNPRHKITKRGQNVTFRCDPISEHNRLYWYRQTLGQGPEFLTYFQNEAQLEKSRLLSDRFSAERPKGSFSTLEIQRTEQGDSAMYLCASSPSGTSGSGEQFFGPGTRLTVL.